This T cell receptor beta chain was obtained from a study of T cells in Graves' hyperthyroidism and ophthalmopathy. Findings and caveats of the study: Ophthalmopathy was model-predicted a median about 6 months pre-onset. Expanded thyroid clonotypes (above 0.001) were mostly also found in blood. Ophthalmopathy was separated from stable hyperthyroidism by a 13 V-J model.

Thyroid ultrasound and orbital computed tomography, with clinical symptoms and serum thyroxine and TRAb, informed diagnoses. Trimming took 5 bases from V and 9 from J; bases not matched to a gene: 9. Germline V gives CDR1 SNHLY, CDR2 FYNNEI. CDR3 length equals 13 residues. A note on this clonotype: No antigen is known for it.

Researchers took RNA transcripts and amplified the TCR beta CDR3 regions from them. The TCR CDR3 first-round RT-PCR relied on the HTBI primer set. TCRdb reprocessed the multiplex PCR reads via MiXCR and lists one record per CDR3 protein. The sample has over 650,000 distinct CDR3 sequences; less than 45% are singletons. This chain connects TRBV2 to TRBJ2-5, with TRBD2 matching 7 bases. The sequencing input was peripheral blood or thyroid tissue (not recorded which). The receptor was isolated from an adult man with Graves' disease, either hyperthyroidism or ophthalmopathy (not recorded which). The CDR3 here is CASSRDYNQPQYF. The DNA of the CDR3 is TGTGCCAGCAGTCGGGACTACAATCAGCCCCAGTACTTC.